This TCR beta chain was captured in a study of response to subunit inactivated influenza vaccine. The study's findings and limits: The authors offered the suggestion that each seasonal influenza vaccination recruits few new T cells.

TCRdb re-called the RT-PCR reads with MiXCR, one entry per CDR3 protein. The sample has under 800,000 distinct CDR3 sequences; around 13% are singletons. Per the germline V gene, CDR1 is SGHTA and CDR2 is FQGTGA. The CDR3 contains 17 residues. The V segment lost 5 bases and the J segment 6 bases; nucleotides outside the gene matches: 14. With respect to this clonotype: The antigen is not known.

This TCR was recovered from a man aged 45 to 65 who received an inactivated influenza vaccine. Sequencing was performed on PBMCs from blood, taken roughly 2 weeks before vaccination. This chain uses TRBV7-3 with TRBJ2-1; TRBD1 matches 9 bases. The CDR3 nucleotides are TGTGCCAGCAGCGTCAAACCCCGGGACAGGGCGGGCAATGAGCAGTTCTTC. Residues: CASSVKPRDRAGNEQFF.